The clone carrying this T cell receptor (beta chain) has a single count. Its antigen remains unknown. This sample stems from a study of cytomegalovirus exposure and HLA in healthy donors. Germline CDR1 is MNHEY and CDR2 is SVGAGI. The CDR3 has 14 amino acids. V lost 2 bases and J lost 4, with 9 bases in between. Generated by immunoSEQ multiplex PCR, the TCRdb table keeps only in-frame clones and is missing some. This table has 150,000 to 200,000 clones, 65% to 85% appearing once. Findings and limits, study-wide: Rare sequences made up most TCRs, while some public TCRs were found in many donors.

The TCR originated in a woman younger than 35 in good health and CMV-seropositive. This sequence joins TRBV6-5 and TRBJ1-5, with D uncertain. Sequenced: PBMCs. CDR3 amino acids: CASSYGGPNQPQHF. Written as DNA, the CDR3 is TGTGCCAGCAGTTACGGAGGTCCTAATCAGCCCCAGCATTTT.